Listed here are 19 T cell receptor beta chains from one sample, sequenced in a study of identifying expanded T cells in peripheral blood. Sequencing was performed with immunoSEQ multiplex PCR; in TCRdb, only in-frame clones are kept and a portion is missing. The table lists over 65,000 clones, 70% to 90% of them singletons. Sequenced: blood. The source of these receptors is a person aged 18 to 70 in good health.

The CDR3 sequence: CASSSAGTGRTEAFF. Here the CDR3 DNA reads TGTGCCAGCAGTTCGGCCGGGACAGGGAGGACTGAAGCTTTCTTT. V and J are TRBV28 and TRBJ1-1; TRBD1 aligns across 9 bases. This CDR3 is 15 amino acids long. Germline CDR1 reads MDHEN; CDR2 reads SYDVKM. Trimming cost V 4 bases and J 5 bases; bases outside gene matches: 8.

The chain recombines TRBV10-3 with TRBJ2-7; weak D call: TRBD1 (5 bases). CDR1 is ENHRY and CDR2 is SYGVKD in the germline V gene. Trimming left V 0 bases short and J 4 bases short, with 13 bases between. CDR3 length: 15 amino acids. CDR3 sequence: CAISESNAGNYEQYF. CDR3 bases: TGTGCCATCAGTGAGTCGAACGCAGGGAATTACGAGCAGTACTTC.

The V gene is TRBV7-9, the J gene TRBJ2-1; D unresolved. Germline CDR1 is SEHNR and CDR2 is FQNEAQ (reference sequence). Trimming removed 3 bases from V and 7 bases from J, with 16 bases in between. The CDR3 extends over 15 amino acids. The chain's CDR3 is CASSFSRAINNEQFF. The CDR3 nucleotides are TGTGCCAGCAGCTTTTCAAGGGCAATAAATAATGAGCAGTTCTTC.

The CDR3 region is CASSDTGVTEAFF. CDR3 DNA sequence: TGTGCCAGTAGTGACACAGGGGTCACTGAAGCTTTCTTT. The chain links TRBV19 to TRBJ1-1, with TRBD1 matching over 7 bases. Germline CDR1 and CDR2: LNHDA and SQIVND (reference sequence). The V gene end was trimmed by 5 bases and the J gene end by 4 bases; junction bases not matched to a gene: 4. The CDR3 extends over 13 amino acids.

This chain links TRBV20-1 with TRBJ1-1; D not resolved. The CDR3 totals 11 residues. CDR1 and CDR2 from the germline V gene are DFQATT and SNEGSKA (reference sequence). V gave up 3 bases and J gave up 11 bases, with 13 bases separating them. CDR3 protein: CSARAQRIAFF. CDR3 coding DNA: TGCAGTGCTAGGGCCCAGCGCATCGCTTTCTTT.

The chain links TRBV11-2 to TRBJ2-3; the D gene is possibly TRBD2 (5 bases). The CDR3 runs 13 residues. Trimming took off 4 bases at V and 6 bases at J, with 11 bases between the two ends. The germline CDR1 and CDR2 sequences are SGHAT and FQNNGV. CDR3 nucleotides: TGTGCCAGCAGCTCTTTAGCGTGGGATACGCAGTATTTT. Translating gives CASSSLAWDTQYF. The full variable domain, with the rest looked up from reference TRBV11-2 and TRBJ2-3, is EAGVAQSPRYKIIEKRQSVAFWCNPISGHATLYWYQQILGQGPKLLIQFQNNGVVDDSQLPKDRFSAERLKGVDSTLKIQPAKLEDSAVYLCASSSLAWDTQYFGPGTRLTVL.

The rearrangement uses TRBV18 and TRBJ2-7; 8 bases align to TRBD1. The CDR3 is 14 residues long. The V and J ends lost 8 bases and 2 bases, in that order; junction bases with no gene match: 8. Germline V gives CDR1 KGHSH, CDR2 LQKENI. The CDR3 loop is CASRAGTGPYEQYF. The CDR3 DNA is TGTGCCAGCCGAGCCGGGACAGGTCCCTACGAGCAGTACTTC.

The CDR3 nucleotides are TGTGCCAGCAGTTACGGGCAGGGGATGAATGGCTACACCTTC. This codes for CASSYGQGMNGYTF. The J gene is TRBJ1-2, the V gene TRBV6-5, with a tentative D call TRBD1 (6 bases). Germline CDR1 is MNHEY and CDR2 is SVGAGI. The CDR3 consists of 14 residues. Trimming took 2 bases from V and 6 from J, leaving 13 bases between them.

V and J are TRBV10-1 and TRBJ2-5; possibly TRBD2 for D (6 bases). V was trimmed by 0 bases and J by 5 bases, leaving 10 bases between them. The V gene's germline CDR1 is WNHNN and CDR2 SYGVQD (reference sequence). The CDR3 has 14 residues. The CDR3 DNA sequence: TGCGCCAGCAGTGAGTCGGGGGGTCCCGAGACCCAGTACTTC. Its translation: CASSESGGPETQYF.

The chain couples TRBV5-1 to TRBJ1-4; D uncertain. This CDR3 is built from 14 residues. Trimming left V 0 bases short and J 3 bases short, with 6 bases between. Germline V gene lookup returns CDR1 SGHRS and CDR2 YFSETQ. The CDR3 region is CASSLGSANEKLFF. CDR3 coding DNA: TGCGCCAGCAGCTTGGGCTCAGCTAATGAAAAACTGTTTTTT.

The chain couples TRBV7-9 to TRBJ1-1, with 7 positions matching TRBD1. The trim removed 1 base at V and 4 bases at J, leaving 3 bases unmatched. Germline CDR1 is SEHNR and CDR2 is FQNEAQ (reference sequence). The CDR3 has 14 amino acids. The CDR3 loop reads CASSLGQGVTEAFF. The CDR3 region has the DNA TGTGCCAGCAGCTTAGGACAGGGCGTCACTGAAGCTTTCTTT.

This clone was recorded only once. CDR3 region: CASSEGGLRNEQFF. The CDR3 nucleotides are TGTGCCAGCAGTGAAGGGGGACTCCGAAATGAGCAGTTCTTC. The chain is built from TRBV2 and TRBJ2-1, with D possibly being TRBD2 (6 bases). The CDR3 runs 14 residues. CDR1 is SNHLY and CDR2 is FYNNEI in the germline V gene. The V gene lost 1 base and the J gene lost 7 bases, with 11 bases spanning the gap.

CDR3 loop: CASSPYDSYEQYF. In DNA form, the CDR3 reads TGTGCCAGCAGTCCCTATGACAGTTACGAGCAGTACTTC. The chain recombines TRBV27 with TRBJ2-7, with a tentative D call TRBD1 (5 bases). This CDR3 region has 13 residues. V lost 5 bases and J 4 bases, leaving 12 bases between the germline ends. CDR1 and CDR2 from the germline V gene are MNHEY and SMNVEV (reference sequence).

This clone was seen more than once but under ten times. The rearrangement uses TRBV7-3 and TRBJ2-3; 10 bases align to TRBD2. The CDR3 consists of 17 residues. CDR1 is SGHTA and CDR2 is FQGTGA in the germline V gene. V trimming: 5 bases; J trimming: 4 bases; junction bases outside the gene matches: 12. The CDR3 DNA reads TGTGCCAGCAGCCCTACCTCAGCGGGAGGGCCGTCAGATACGCAGTATTTT. This encodes CASSPTSAGGPSDTQYF. Full variable domain (remainder filled in from reference TRBV7-3 and TRBJ2-3): GAGVSQTPSNKVTEKGKYVELRCDPISGHTALYWYRQSLGQGPEFLIYFQGTGAADDSGLPNDRFFAVRPEGSVSTLKIQRTERGDSAVYLCASSPTSAGGPSDTQYFGPGTRLTVL.

The chain links TRBV2 to TRBJ2-4, with D possibly matching TRBD1 (5 bases). The germline gives CDR1 SNHLY, CDR2 FYNNEI. This CDR3 is built from 12 residues. The V end lost 9 bases, the J end lost 8 bases, and 14 bases lay between the germline ends. CDR3 nucleotides: TGTGCCAGTAAAAGGGGTCTGGACATTCAGTACTTC. Translating it yields CASKRGLDIQYF.

A remark on this clone: Germline is not matched at one junction end, which may reflect a read error. The chain joins TRBV15 to TRBJ1-5; D possibly corresponds to TRBD1 (5 bases). The CDR3 is 14 residues long. From germline, CDR1 is LNHNV and CDR2 YYDKDF (reference sequence). CDR3 region: CATSRAGSDQPRHF. DNA for the CDR3: TGTGCCACCAGCAGAGCAGGGTCCGATCAGCCCCGGCATTTT.

The gene calls are TRBV11-2 and TRBJ1-1; D not certain. There are 17 residues in the CDR3. V lost 3 bases, J lost 2 bases, and 19 bases lay in between. CDR1 SGHAT and CDR2 FQNNGV come from the germline V gene. CDR3 protein: CASSFAPSYGINTEAFF. CDR3 sequence (DNA): TGTGCCAGCAGCTTTGCCCCCAGTTACGGAATTAACACTGAAGCTTTCTTT.

This chain joins TRBV21-1 and TRBJ1-5. TRBV21-1 is described as a pseudogene. The CDR3 is made up of 15 amino acids. The CDR3 here is CASSKTSHSNQPQHF. CDR3 nucleotides: TGTGCCAGCAGCAAGACCAGTCATAGCAATCAGCCCCAGCATTTT.

The rearrangement links TRBV5-1 to TRBJ1-2; no clear D. The V end lost 0 bases, the J end lost 4 bases, and 10 bases lay between the germline ends. CDR1 SGHRS and CDR2 YFSETQ come from the germline V gene. The CDR3 extends over 14 amino acids. CDR3 DNA sequence: TGCGCCAGCAGCTTGGTGACGTCGGGCTATGGCTACACCTTC. Translation gives CASSLVTSGYGYTF.